The clone carrying this TCR beta chain was counted between two and nine times. The antigen is unknown. These data come from a study of Graves' ophthalmopathy and Graves' hyperthyroidism. The wider study: Peripheral blood was gathered at first diagnosis, ahead of any treatment whatsoever. Study conclusions and caveats: Its predictions of ophthalmopathy progression gave the model 70.59% sensitivity and 72% to 85% specificity.

Excluded: other autoimmune disease, uncontrolled infection, pregnancy or lactation. The authors diagnosed from clinical symptoms, serum thyroxine, TRAb, thyroid ultrasound and orbital computed tomography. The germline V and J ends were trimmed by 4 bases and 2 bases, with 9 bases remaining between them. Germline CDR1 is GTSNPN and CDR2 is SVGIG (reference sequence). The CDR3 totals 12 residues. Using RNA transcripts, the TCR beta CDR3 regions were amplified. HTBI primers were used in a first-round RT-PCR, which preceded a second-round multiplex PCR. TCRdb used MiXCR to reprocess the multiplex PCR reads, holding one entry per CDR3 protein. Of 400,000 to 450,000 distinct CDR3 sequences listed, around a fifth were seen once; the top ten hold roughly 3.2%.

This clonotype was sampled from a young woman with stable Graves' hyperthyroidism. Specimen: peripheral blood. This chain uses TRBV30 with TRBJ2-7; D is possibly TRBD1 (5 bases). The CDR3 region is CAWNRQTYEQYF. For the CDR3, the DNA is TGTGCCTGGAACCGACAGACCTACGAGCAGTACTTC.